This T cell receptor (beta chain) is from a study of blood T cells in healthy people across ages. Primed by a sample-barcoded 5' primer and a J-beta primer mix, a second PCR proceeded for 7 to 11 cycles. With 12 random nucleotides, a template-switch adaptor tagged each individual cDNA molecule. TCRdb reanalysed the 5' RACE reads using MiXCR and keeps one entry per CDR3 protein. The data show roughly 560,000 distinct CDR3 sequences, 24% seen once. Extractions gave at least 5 micrograms of total RNA per sample. V dropped 7 bases and J dropped 2; count of bases not matched to a gene: 5. This CDR3 comprises 15 residues. CDR1 is MDHEN and CDR2 is SYDVKM in the germline V gene. The data were also submitted as part of a second study, on T cells of mothers and their children. That report notes: Amplification in the second PCR used the M1S primer, which added sample barcodes and 2-4 random nucleotides. Relative to unrelated pairs, biologically related mother-child dyads exhibited marginally greater, non-significant overlap.

The source of this sequence is a boy aged 5-17 years in good health. The sample consisted of blood. This chain uses TRBV28 with TRBJ1-5, with TRBD1 identical over 10 bases. The CDR3 protein is CASNDRGRGNQPQHF. Here the CDR3 DNA reads TGTGCCAGCAATGACAGGGGGCGAGGCAATCAGCCCCAGCATTTT.